The sequence of this T cell receptor (beta chain) was determined in a study of blood T cell repertoires in COVID-19. Germline CDR1 SNHLY, CDR2 FYNNEI. This CDR3 spans 14 amino acids. The V and J ends lost 8 bases and 6 bases, in that order; junction bases with no gene match: 7. The method was immunoSEQ multiplex PCR; TCRdb's version includes in-frame clones alone and lacks a portion of them. There are more than 200,000 clones in the sample; around 83% occur only once, and about 7.4% lies in the top ten. The sequence came from a woman aged 45-65 years with acute or convalescent COVID-19. The sequencing input was peripheral blood. The chain links TRBV2 to TRBJ2-3; 11 nucleotides line up with TRBD2. This CDR3 is CASRTSGSGDTQYF. CDR3 DNA: TGTGCCAGCCGAACTAGCGGGAGTGGGGATACGCAGTATTTT.